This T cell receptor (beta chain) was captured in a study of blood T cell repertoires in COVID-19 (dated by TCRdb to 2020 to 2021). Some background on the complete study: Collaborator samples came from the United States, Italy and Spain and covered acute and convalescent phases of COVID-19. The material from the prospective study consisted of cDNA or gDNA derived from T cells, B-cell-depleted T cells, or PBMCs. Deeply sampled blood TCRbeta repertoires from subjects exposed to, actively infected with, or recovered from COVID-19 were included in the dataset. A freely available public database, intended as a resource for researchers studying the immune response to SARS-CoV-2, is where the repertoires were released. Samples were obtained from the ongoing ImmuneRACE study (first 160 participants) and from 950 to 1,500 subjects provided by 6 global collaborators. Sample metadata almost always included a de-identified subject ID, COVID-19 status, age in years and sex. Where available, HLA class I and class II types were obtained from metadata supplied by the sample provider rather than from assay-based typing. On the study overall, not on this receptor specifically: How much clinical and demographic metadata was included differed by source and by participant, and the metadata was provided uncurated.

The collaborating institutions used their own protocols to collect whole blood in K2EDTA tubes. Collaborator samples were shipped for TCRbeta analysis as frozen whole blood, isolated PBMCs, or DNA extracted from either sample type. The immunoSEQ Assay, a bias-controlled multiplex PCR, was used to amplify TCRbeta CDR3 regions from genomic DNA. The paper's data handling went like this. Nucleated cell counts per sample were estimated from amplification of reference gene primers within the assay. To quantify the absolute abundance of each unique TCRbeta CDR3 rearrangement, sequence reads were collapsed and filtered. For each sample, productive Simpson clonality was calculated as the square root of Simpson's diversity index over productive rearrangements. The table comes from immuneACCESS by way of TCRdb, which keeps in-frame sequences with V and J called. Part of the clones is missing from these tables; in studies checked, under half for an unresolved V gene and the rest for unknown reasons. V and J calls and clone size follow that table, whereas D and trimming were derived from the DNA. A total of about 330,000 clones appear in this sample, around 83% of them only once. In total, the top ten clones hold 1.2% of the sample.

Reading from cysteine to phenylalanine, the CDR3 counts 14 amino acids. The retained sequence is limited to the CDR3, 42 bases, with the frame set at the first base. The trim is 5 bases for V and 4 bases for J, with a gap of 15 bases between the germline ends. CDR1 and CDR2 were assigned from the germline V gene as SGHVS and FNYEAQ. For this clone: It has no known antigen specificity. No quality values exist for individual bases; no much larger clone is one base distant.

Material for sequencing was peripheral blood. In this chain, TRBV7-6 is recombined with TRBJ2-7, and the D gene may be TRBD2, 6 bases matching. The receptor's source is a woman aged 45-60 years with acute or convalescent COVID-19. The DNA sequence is TGTGCCAGCAGCCCTAGCGATCGGCCTTACGAGCAGTACTTC. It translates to CASSPSDRPYEQYF.